This T cell receptor (beta chain) was observed in a study of shared clonotypes between healthy human individuals (dated by TCRdb to 2019 to 2021). For the wider study: A few men and a couple of women, aged 18 to 49 years, made up the cohort. Libraries were prepared and TCR repertoires were sequenced by different laboratories using diverse techniques, in order to increase sequencing depth and limit assay-specific biases. Leukapheresis yielded between about 0.85 and 10 billion PBMCs per donor. For each donor, CD4 naive and CD4 memory were each given three plates, CD8 naive was given two plates, and CD8 memory was given one plate. The study deeply sequenced blood TCR repertoires of about five healthy adults to estimate repertoire size and the extent of clonotype sharing between individuals. What the study reported, not specific to this receptor: Pairwise subsampling led to the expectation that sequencing depth would affect the degree of clonotype sharing among donors. The genetic and exposure-history diversity represented was limited by the small number of donors. Only blood was sampled, and tissue TCR repertoires likely differ from those in blood. Higher generation probabilities were observed for clonotypes shared by all four sorted-subset donors than for non-shared clonotypes. Rarefaction of sorted-subset datasets indicated incomplete sequencing despite the large sequencing depth. Sharing across a handful of donors was observed for about 5% of naive CD4, 3% to 3.5% of naive CD8, over 2% of memory CD4, and roughly 0.4% of memory CD8 clonotypes. Estimated clonotype richness was generally larger for naive than for memory subsets.

TCR CDR3 regions were amplified from genomic DNA by multiplex PCR using the deep immunoSEQ assay. For each cell subset, the extracted genomic DNA was distributed evenly across all wells of several immunoSEQ 96-well plates, and each plate served as one replicate. For sorted subsets, each replicate PCR was loaded with roughly 190 ng genomic DNA, equivalent to about 33,000 T cell genomes. Purified libraries were quantified with a Qubit 3.0 fluorometer, sized on a Bioanalyzer 2100, and re-quantified with the KAPA Library Quantification kit. Every immunoSEQ 96-well plate was sequenced on a separate single-read 150-cycle Illumina NextSeq 550 flow cell. In the paper's pipeline: Because the immunoSEQ output held only junctional sequences and lacked quality scores, the filtering could not match the filtering applied to full-length reads. To assign V/J genes and CDR3, sequences were annotated against IMGT germline references using PyIR, a Python wrapper for IgBLAST v1.9. Any read was removed if the V/J assignment was weak (E-value above 1e-6), the CDR3 was missing, or the read contained stop codons, out-of-frame junctions, or ambiguous translated residues. A V3J clonotype was defined by an identical inferred V gene, J gene, and CDR3 amino acid sequence. The percentage overlap between two repertoires was calculated by dividing the number of shared unique clonotypes by the size of the smaller repertoire. RTK rarefaction, the Chao1 estimator, and Recon v2.1 estimates of unobserved clonotypes were used to assess repertoire richness. OLGA was used to compute generation probabilities for all TCRbeta clonotypes that the gDNA method yielded from a few donors. In TCRdb, the immuneACCESS table is reduced to in-frame sequences with V and J assigned. These tables do not hold every clone; where another copy was compared, an unresolved V gene accounts for under half, and the others remain unexplained. V, J and clone size were drawn from that table, and D and trimming were deduced from the DNA. The sample data list almost 700,000 clones, and about 90% of these were observed just once. Nearly 25% of the sample is held by the ten biggest clonotypes.

CDR1 and CDR2 (ENHRY, SYGVKD) derive from the germline V gene. Trimming removed 4 bases from V and 4 bases from J; the gene matches leave 7 bases unexplained. From the cysteine up to the phenylalanine, the CDR3 has a length of 15 residues. Just CDR3 DNA is preserved here, 45 bases in frame from base 1. CD8 naive samples consisted of CD45RO-negative cells that were positively selected for CCR7, yielding a CD45RA+CCR7+ population without TemRA cells. Donors were healthy HIV-negative adults with no recently reported acute infections or vaccinations. Every donor was a Caucasian adult residing in Nashville, Tennessee, USA. Blood was collected by leukapheresis, and PBMCs were isolated by Ficoll-Histopaque density gradient centrifugation and then cryopreserved in liquid nitrogen vapor phase. Analytical flow cytometry was used to check the purity and quantity of each magnetically sorted T cell population. Genomic DNA was isolated from every sorted fraction and measured by UV absorbance on a Nanodrop 2000c.

Of note for this clone: Its antigen has not been determined. Per-base qualities were not stored, and no clone one base away is much larger.

The source material was naive CD8+ T cells sorted from blood. Per the publication, the cell subset or site label means: CD45RA+CCR7+. The chain links TRBV10-3 with TRBJ2-5; 9 central nucleotides agree with TRBD2. The receptor was derived from a man aged 25 to 40 in good health. The DNA reads as follows: TGTGCCATCAGTGGGGGTAGCGGGAGCGGAGAGACCCAGTACTTC. Its protein reads: CAISGGSGSGETQYF.